This TCR beta chain was captured by sequencing in a study of blood T cells in healthy people across ages. This clonotype was observed a few times. They isolated at least 7 million PBMCs from each sample. A second PCR, run for about 6 to 11 cycles, used a sample-barcoded 5' primer plus a J-beta primer mix. TCRdb fed the 5' RACE reads into MiXCR, producing one record per CDR3 protein. This sample has about 780,000 distinct CDR3 sequences; 35% to 60% occur once, and the top ten carry 15% to 20%. There are 15 residues in the CDR3. CDR1 and CDR2 from the germline V gene are SGHRS and YFSETQ. Trimming removed 4 bases from V and 5 bases from J; junction bases left unmatched: 11.

The clonotype originates from a man older than 75 in good health. The chain uses TRBV5-1 and TRBJ1-1; TRBD1 aligns across 7 bases. Specimen: blood. CDR3 sequence reads: CASSLIQGIGTEAFF. The CDR3 nucleotides are TGCGCCAGCAGCCTGATACAGGGGATAGGGACTGAAGCTTTCTTT.